Described below is a single T cell receptor beta chain sequence and its context. This record comes from a study of regulatory T cells in long-lasting Graves disease. For TCR beta, libraries came from iRepertoire HTBI primers and Arm-PCR of CDR3 regions. TCRdb re-called the multiplex PCR reads through MiXCR, storing one row per CDR3 protein. Among roughly 610,000 distinct CDR3 sequences listed, 15% to 20% were seen once. Germline V gene lookup returns CDR1 SNHLY and CDR2 FYNNEI. The CDR3 sequence is 14 residues long. V lost 8 bases to trimming and J lost 6 bases; unmatched junction nucleotides: 12. The sample's time point: newly diagnosed GD, antithyroid drugs for less than 3 months. TCR sequences were obtained from RNA taken from PBMCs. EDTA tubes held 9 to 10 milliliters of peripheral blood from each patient. The same specimen was also included in a second study, on T cells in Graves' hyperthyroidism and ophthalmopathy. From that report: HTBI primers were employed in a first-round RT-PCR of the TCR CDR3. Most expanded thyroid clonotypes above 0.001 also appeared in blood. In validation, the model predicted ophthalmopathy. These predictions came a median roughly 7.1 months before onset.

The chain uses TRBV2 and TRBJ2-5, with 7 bases that match TRBD2. This clonotype was obtained from a man aged 18 to 29 with Graves disease. This sample comprised peripheral blood mononuclear cells (PBMCs), obtained at new diagnosis, from a patient treated with antithyroid drugs. As DNA, the CDR3 is TGTGCCAGCGGGTTGGCGGGAGCCGCAAAGACCCAGTACTTC. Translating it yields CASGLAGAAKTQYF. Full variable domain (remainder filled in from reference TRBV2 and TRBJ2-5): EPEVTQTPSHQVTQMGQEVILRCVPISNHLYFYWYRQILGQKVEFLVSFYNNEISEKSEIFDDQFSVERPDGSNFTLKIRSTKLEDSAMYFCASGLAGAAKTQYFGPGTRLLVL.